Below are 8 T cell receptor beta chains sequenced from a single sample in a study of T-cell memory formation after mild COVID-19. MiXCR was run by TCRdb on the 5' RACE reads, yielding one entry per CDR3 protein. The sample includes around 180,000 distinct CDR3 sequences, 16% of them seen just once. Sample: PBMCs or a T cell subset sorted from them (not recorded which). The receptors here all came from an adult woman who had mild COVID-19 (a few samples of this study predate the infection). Cell type and time point are not known.

This clonotype was recorded many times. The chain combines TRBV7-9 with TRBJ2-7; TRBD2 aligns across 10 bases. V shed 3 bases and J 5 bases; nucleotides not matched to a gene: 7. Germline V gene sequence: CDR1 SEHNR, CDR2 FQNEAQ (reference sequence). The CDR3 consists of 15 residues. The CDR3 DNA is TGTGCCAGCAGCTTGGGGCTAGCGGGAGCAGACGAGCAGTACTTC. Encoded protein: CASSLGLAGADEQYF.

This clonotype was observed a few times. The chain links TRBV4-1 to TRBJ2-1; no definite D call. Germline V gene lookup returns CDR1 MGHRA and CDR2 YSYEKL. The CDR3 totals 15 residues. Trimming removed 0 bases from V and 8 bases from J, with 14 bases in between. CDR3 sequence: CASSQELEWVDEQFF. CDR3 nucleotide sequence: TGCGCCAGCAGCCAAGAGCTAGAATGGGTCGATGAGCAGTTCTTC.

The chain carries TRBV2 and TRBJ1-2; TRBD1 might be the D (5 bases). Trimming removed 6 bases from V and 4 bases from J, with 18 bases in between. The CDR3 is 15 residues long. Germline lookup yields CDR1 SNHLY and CDR2 FYNNEI. This chain's CDR3 is CASSLNMGGGYGYTF. The CDR3 DNA reads as TGTGCCAGCAGCCTCAACATGGGGGGAGGCTATGGCTACACCTTC.

This clonotype was picked up many times. CDR3 sequence: CSVGPPNQPQHF. DNA of the CDR3: TGCAGTGTCGGCCCGCCTAATCAGCCCCAGCATTTT. The J gene is TRBJ1-5, the V gene TRBV20-1; unclear D gene. The CDR3 sequence is 12 residues long. Per germline, CDR1 DFQATT and CDR2 SNEGSKA (reference sequence). V lost 7 bases and J lost 4, with 11 bases in between.

This clonotype appeared a few times. This CDR3 is CATSRDRLAQFF. The CDR3 DNA reads as TGTGCCACCAGCAGAGATCGGCTAGCTCAGTTCTTC. J is TRBJ2-1 and V is TRBV15, with a tentative D call TRBD2 (5 bases). The length of the CDR3 is 12 residues. Looked up from germline, CDR1 is LNHNV and CDR2 is YYDKDF (reference sequence). Deletions cut 0 bases from V and 13 bases from J, with 10 bases between.

The chain has TRBV25-1 and TRBJ2-7; possibly TRBD2 for D (5 bases). CDR1 is MGHDK, CDR2 SYGVNS, per germline. The CDR3 totals 13 residues. Trimming removed 2 bases from V and 2 bases from J, with 7 bases in between. As DNA, the CDR3 is TGTGCCAGCAGTGAAGGACTCGCCTACGAGCAGTACTTC. Translated: CASSEGLAYEQYF.

A few counts support this clonotype. The V gene is TRBV20-1, the J gene TRBJ1-2; no clear D gene. Deletions cut 6 bases from V and 7 bases from J, with 30 bases between. Germline V gene lookup returns CDR1 DFQATT and CDR2 SNEGSKA (reference sequence). CDR3 length: 17 residues. The CDR3 loop reads CSAPHSGGPVLSGGYTF. The DNA for the CDR3 is TGCAGTGCCCCACATTCGGGTGGTCCTGTGCTTAGCGGTGGCTACACCTTC.

This clonotype was found a few times. The genes are TRBV6-5 and TRBJ1-5; possibly TRBD1 for D (6 bases). CDR3 length: 15 residues. V was trimmed by 6 bases and J by 6 bases, leaving 18 bases between them. Germline V CDR1 and CDR2: MNHEY, SVGAGI. The CDR3 loop reads CASRPGGQIAQPQHF. The CDR3 nucleotides read TGTGCCAGCAGACCCGGGGGGCAGATAGCTCAGCCCCAGCATTTT.